This TCR beta chain comes out of a study of cytotoxic CD8 clonotypes in ibrutinib-treated CLL. Whole-study context: The patient breakdown showed around 10 relapsed/refractory and about 16 treatment-naive cases, with some 17 IGHV unmutated. Response samples were taken after a median of approximately 13 months on treatment, range 6 to 36.

The table came from immunoSEQ multiplex PCR; TCRdb's copy has only in-frame clones and leaves some out. Of around 310,000 clones in the sample, about 80% were seen once. The V end lost 0 bases, the J end lost 9 bases, and 13 bases lay between the germline ends. Germline CDR1 is SGDLS and CDR2 is YYNGEE. The length of the CDR3 is 14 residues. The gene calls are TRBV9 and TRBJ1-5, with unresolved D. The starting material was PBMCs, obtained before ibrutinib treatment. This receptor was obtained from a human donor with chronic lymphocytic leukemia. The CDR3 region is CASSVGEGWMPQHF. CDR3 bases: TGTGCCAGCAGCGTAGGGGAGGGTTGGATGCCCCAGCATTTT.